The 5 T cell receptor beta chains below come from one sample, sequenced in a study of cytomegalovirus exposure and HLA in healthy donors. PCR was performed using 60 Vbeta and 13 Jbeta primers. The assay was immunoSEQ multiplex PCR, and TCRdb's table has in-frame clones only and misses some. The sample yields about 120,000 clones, 81% seen once. The sequenced sample was PBMCs. The receptor set was obtained from a woman in her thirties or forties in good health and CMV-seronegative.

DNA of the CDR3: TGTGCCAGTAGTATAGGTTCGGGGGGCCGGCCCTATGGCTACACCTTC. The encoded protein is CASSIGSGGRPYGYTF. The V call is TRBV19, the J call TRBJ1-2; TRBD1 is a possible D gene (6 bases). V dropped 1 base and J dropped 4 bases, with 16 bases sitting between them. The CDR3 loop spans 16 amino acids. Germline-derived CDR1 and CDR2 are LNHDA and SQIVND (reference sequence).

A single count supports this clone. The rearrangement uses TRBV4-2 and TRBJ2-1; 7 nucleotides match TRBD2. Germline CDR1 and CDR2: LGHNA and YNFKEQ. Trimming removed 0 bases from V and 4 bases from J; junction bases left unmatched: 15. The CDR3 consists of 19 residues. The CDR3 nucleotides are TGTGCCAGCAGCCAAGATCTGGTGGCGGGAGCGTGGGGATACAATGAGCAGTTCTTC. As protein: CASSQDLVAGAWGYNEQFF.

V and J are TRBV18 and TRBJ2-5; 7 bases are shared with TRBD1. The CDR3 covers 15 residues. Germline trimming cut 0 bases from V and 0 bases from J; bases unmatched to any gene: 1. Germline V gives CDR1 KGHSH, CDR2 LQKENI. The CDR3 nucleotides read TGTGCCAGCTCACCACCACAGGGGCACCAAGAGACCCAGTACTTC. Its protein is CASSPPQGHQETQYF.

The V and J genes are TRBV20-1 and TRBJ1-1; a possible D gene is TRBD1 (6 bases). The ends were cut back, 5 bases at V and 4 bases at J, with 8 bases in the middle. CDR1 is DFQATT, CDR2 SNEGSKA, per germline (reference sequence). The CDR3 sequence is 11 residues long. The CDR3 protein is CSAYRVTEAFF. In nucleotides, the CDR3 is TGCAGTGCTTACAGGGTCACTGAAGCTTTCTTT.

The sample holds one count of this clone. This chain joins TRBV19 and TRBJ1-1, with 7 bases aligning to TRBD1. Per germline, CDR1 LNHDA and CDR2 SQIVND (reference sequence). The CDR3 has 16 amino acids. The J segment lost 0 bases and the V segment lost 7 bases, leaving 11 bases of the junction unmatched. The CDR3 protein is CASKLRQGKMNTEAFF. For the CDR3, the DNA is TGTGCCAGTAAACTGCGACAGGGTAAAATGAACACTGAAGCTTTCTTT.